Listed below are T cell receptor beta chains from one sample, sequenced in a study of control samples from healthy donors and cancer patients. Produced via immunoSEQ multiplex PCR; TCRdb's table is partial and in-frame only. The sample lists some 130,000 clones, around 88% occurring once. The sequenced sample was blood. These receptors were collected from a man aged 35 to 55 in good health. Each CDR3 is given with its conserved first and last residue. The order of the fields is D gene, J gene, V gene, clone size, CDR3 DNA, CDR3 protein. D genes are given only for firm matches. Rows may omit the clone size; those that give it use once, few, many or a size class.

- | TRBJ1-2 | TRBV21-1 | - | TGTGCCAGCAGCAGGCGGCATGGGAAAAACTATGGCTACACCTTC | CASSRRHGKNYGYTF
TRBD1 | TRBJ1-5 | TRBV7-9 | - | TGTGCCAGCAGCCACGGGACAGGGGTGGTTCAGCCCCAGCATTTT | CASSHGTGVVQPQHF
- | TRBJ1-2 | TRBV10-2 | - | TGCGCCAGCAGTGATCAGACCAGCTACACCTTC | CASSDQTSYTF
- | TRBJ2-1 | TRBV29-1 | - | TGCAGCGCAGAGGGGCCGTCGGATGAGCAGTTCTTC | CSAEGPSDEQFF
- | TRBJ2-3 | TRBV19 | - | TGTGCCAGTAGAAGGTCTGCAGATACGCAGTATTTT | CASRRSADTQYF
TRBD1 | TRBJ2-7 | TRBV24-1 | - | TGTGCCACCAGTGATGCAGGGACAGGGGACCACGAGCAGTACTTC | CATSDAGTGDHEQYF
- | TRBJ2-2 | TRBV10-1 | - | TGCGCCAGCAGTGCCCGGGACACCGGGGAGCTGTTTTTT | CASSARDTGELFF
- | TRBJ1-4 | TRBV6-5 | - | TGTGCCAGCAGTTATGGATCAACTAATGAAAAACTGTTTTTT | CASSYGSTNEKLFF
- | TRBJ1-1 | TRBV29-1 | - | TGCAGCGCCCCCGGGACGGCGAACACTGAAGCTTTCTTT | CSAPGTANTEAFF
TRBD1 | TRBJ1-1 | TRBV12-5 | - | TGTGCTAGTGGTTTGGTACGACAGGGGAACCAAGCTTTCTTT | CASGLVRQGNQAFF
- | TRBJ2-7 | TRBV4-1 | - | TGCGCCAGCAGCCAAGCTAGGTTCGACGAGCAGTACTTC | CASSQARFDEQYF
TRBD1 | TRBJ1-2 | TRBV9 | - | TGTGCCAGCAGCGCGGAAATGGACAGGCGTTTTATGGATAACTATGGCTACACCTTC | CASSAEMDRRFMDNYGYTF
TRBD2 | TRBJ2-2 | TRBV9 | - | TGTGCCAGCAGCTCCACTAGCGGGGGGCCCCCCCGGGAGCTGTTTTTT | CASSSTSGGPPRELFF
TRBD1 | TRBJ2-2 | TRBV3-1/TRBV3-2 | once | TGTGCCAGCAAATTACGACAGGGCCCAACCGGGGAGCTGTTTTTT | CASKLRQGPTGELFF
TRBD1 | TRBJ1-3 | TRBV7-9 | - | TGTGCCAGCAGCCTTGACAGGGTCTCTGGAAACACCATATATTTT | CASSLDRVSGNTIYF
- | TRBJ2-6 | TRBV19 | - | TGTGCCAGTACGCGCGGAGGGACAACTGGGGCCAACGTCCTGACTTTC | CASTRGGTTGANVLTF
- | TRBJ2-3 | TRBV7-9 | - | TGTGCCAGCAGCCCCCGGACCAAACCTAGCACAGATACGCAGTATTTT | CASSPRTKPSTDTQYF
- | TRBJ1-1 | TRBV19 | - | TGTGCCGCGCACAGGAACACTGAAGCTTTCTTT | CAAHRNTEAFF
- | TRBJ1-1 | TRBV7-9 | - | TGTGCCAGCAGCTGGGGACTCTGGAACACTGAAGCTTTCTTT | CASSWGLWNTEAFF
- | TRBJ1-1 | TRBV7-9 | - | TGTGCCAGCAGCCAGAGGGTGTCAGCCACTGAAGCTTTCTTT | CASSQRVSATEAFF
- | TRBJ1-6 | TRBV1 | - | TGCACCAGCAGCAGTGACAGTCTCAGCTCCTATAATTCACCCCTCCACTTT | CTSSSDSLSSYNSPLHF
- | TRBJ2-4 | TRBV2 | - | TGTGCCAGCACCGACACGGGTGGGACCAAAAACATTCAGTACTTC | CASTDTGGTKNIQYF
- | TRBJ1-3 | TRBV19 | - | TGTGCCAGTAGTTTGCAGTCTGGAAACACCATATATTTT | CASSLQSGNTIYF
TRBD1 | TRBJ2-7 | TRBV5-8 | - | TGTGCCAGCAGCCTAAAAACAGGGGGCGCCAGCGAGCAGTACTTC | CASSLKTGGASEQYF
- | TRBJ1-2 | TRBV13 | few | TGTGCCAGCAGCCTAGGAGGACCGGGTGGTTTCTATGGCTACACCTTC | CASSLGGPGGFYGYTF
TRBD1 | TRBJ1-1 | TRBV5-1 | once | TGCGCCAGCAGCTATGGGCTCGGGGACAGGGTCGTCACTGAAGCTTTCTTT | CASSYGLGDRVVTEAFF
- | TRBJ1-1 | TRBV2 | once | TGTGCCAGCAGTAGATGGGACTCACCGAACACTGAAGCTTTCTTT | CASSRWDSPNTEAFF
- | TRBJ1-3 | TRBV7-8 | - | TGTGCCAGCAGCTTATACGGGTTGGAGCGCTTCTCTGGAAACACCATATATTTT | CASSLYGLERFSGNTIYF
- | TRBJ1-1 | TRBV7-2 | once | TGTGCCAGCAGCTTAAAAGTTCCAGGGGCTGGGGGGAACACTGAAGCTTTCTTT | CASSLKVPGAGGNTEAFF
TRBD1 | TRBJ1-5 | TRBV6-5 | - | TGTGCCAGCAGTTACTGGGACAGGGTTAATCATCAGCCCCAGCATTTT | CASSYWDRVNHQPQHF
- | TRBJ1-2 | TRBV5-8 | - | TGTGCCAGCAGCTTGGTCGGGGGCTACACCTTC | CASSLVGGYTF